This T cell receptor beta chain was recovered during a study of Ad26.COV2.S vaccination and SARS-CoV-2 variants. As for the study in general: Doses of Ad26.COV2.S were injected into muscle once or twice, 56 days apart.

Study-wide results and limits: Vaccine and placebo groups showed comparable non-spike TCR breadth.

Stated treatment: roughly 19 received Ad26.COV2.S at low or high dose, single or two shots; about five received placebo; per-sample allocation not given. The samples were gathered on day 63 after the first injection of vaccine or placebo. An adult of 18-55 years in Boston served as donor. With 1 base clipped from V and 3 bases from J, the junction kept 5 bases outside the gene matches. The CDR3 covers 15 residues. Per the germline V gene, CDR1 is SGHTA and CDR2 is FQGNSA. Measured with immunoSEQ multiplex PCR; TCRdb has only the in-frame clones, and not every one. The data hold roughly 380,000 clones, with about nine tenths observed a single time. Note on this clone: The antigen remains undetermined.

This receptor was taken from a person between 18 and 65 years old who received the Ad26.COV2.S COVID-19 vaccine or a placebo. The chain is built from TRBV7-2 and TRBJ2-7; TRBD2 agrees at 8 bases. This material consisted of peripheral blood, taken in a trial of Ad26.COV2.S vaccine versus placebo. The chain's CDR3 is CASSLGRGGLYEQYF. The CDR3 DNA sequence: TGTGCCAGCAGCTTAGGTCGGGGGGGACTCTACGAGCAGTACTTC.